This T cell receptor (beta chain) originates from a study of T cell responses to AZD1222 COVID-19 vaccine. Study-level points and caveats: Vaccine-associated CD4 TCRs ranged over spike, dominating at 160-218 and 743-854.

With regard to this clone: Its antigen is not identified.

The assay was immunoSEQ multiplex PCR, and TCRdb's table has in-frame clones only and misses some. The sample includes approximately 140,000 clones, roughly 90% of them seen just once. The sample here was peripheral blood, taken 28 days after the second AZD1222 dose. This receptor was obtained from an adult who received the AZD1222 COVID-19 vaccine.

For the CDR3, the DNA is TGTGCCACCAGCAGAGGGACTACATCCGGGGCCAACGTCCTGACTTTC. Protein product: CATSRGTTSGANVLTF. The V gene is TRBV15, the J gene TRBJ2-6, with a possible D match to TRBD2 (6 bases). The CDR3 totals 16 residues. The germline V and J ends were trimmed by 1 base and 4 bases, with 11 bases remaining between them. Germline CDR1 LNHNV, CDR2 YYDKDF (reference sequence).